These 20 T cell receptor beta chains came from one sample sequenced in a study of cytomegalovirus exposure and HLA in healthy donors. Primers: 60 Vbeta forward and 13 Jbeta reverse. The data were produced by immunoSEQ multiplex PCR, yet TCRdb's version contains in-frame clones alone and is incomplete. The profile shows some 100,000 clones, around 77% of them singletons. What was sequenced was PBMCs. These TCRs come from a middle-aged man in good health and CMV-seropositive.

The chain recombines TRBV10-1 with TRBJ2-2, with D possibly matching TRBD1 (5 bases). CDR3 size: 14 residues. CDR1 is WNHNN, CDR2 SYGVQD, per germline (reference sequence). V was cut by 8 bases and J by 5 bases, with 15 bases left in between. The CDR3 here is CASSETPGTGELFF. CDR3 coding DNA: TGCGCCAGCTCGGAGACCCCAGGGACCGGGGAGCTGTTTTTT.

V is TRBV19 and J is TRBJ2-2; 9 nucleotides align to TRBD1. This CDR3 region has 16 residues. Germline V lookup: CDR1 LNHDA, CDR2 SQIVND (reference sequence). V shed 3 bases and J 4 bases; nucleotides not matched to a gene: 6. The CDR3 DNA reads TGTGCCAGTAGTATCATGACAGGGGGGAGCACCGGGGAGCTGTTTTTT. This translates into CASSIMTGGSTGELFF.

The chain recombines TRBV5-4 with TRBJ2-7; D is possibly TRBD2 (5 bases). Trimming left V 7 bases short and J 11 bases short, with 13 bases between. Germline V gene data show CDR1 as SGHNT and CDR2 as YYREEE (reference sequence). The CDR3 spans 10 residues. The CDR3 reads CASGWSGKYF. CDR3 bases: TGTGCCAGCGGGTGGAGCGGCAAGTACTTC.

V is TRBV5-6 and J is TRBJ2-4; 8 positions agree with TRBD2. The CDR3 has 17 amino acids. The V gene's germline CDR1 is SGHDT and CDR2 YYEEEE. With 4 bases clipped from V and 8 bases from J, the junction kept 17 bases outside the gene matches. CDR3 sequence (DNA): TGTGCCAGCAGCCTGGGGAGTAGCGGGGTTACGAGGGACATTCAGTACTTC. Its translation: CASSLGSSGVTRDIQYF.

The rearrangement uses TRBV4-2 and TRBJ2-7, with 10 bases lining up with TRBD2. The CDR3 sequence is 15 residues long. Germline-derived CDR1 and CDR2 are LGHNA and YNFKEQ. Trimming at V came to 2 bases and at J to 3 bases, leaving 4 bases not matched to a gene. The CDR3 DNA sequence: TGTGCCAGCAGCCAAAGCCTAGCGGGAGTCTACGAGCAGTACTTC. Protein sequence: CASSQSLAGVYEQYF.

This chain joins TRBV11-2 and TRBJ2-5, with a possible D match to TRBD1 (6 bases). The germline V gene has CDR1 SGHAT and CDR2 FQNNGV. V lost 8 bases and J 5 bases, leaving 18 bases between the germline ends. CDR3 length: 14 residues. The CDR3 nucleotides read TGTGCCAGCTCGCCGGACAGCCGACGGGAGACCCAGTACTTC. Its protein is CASSPDSRRETQYF.

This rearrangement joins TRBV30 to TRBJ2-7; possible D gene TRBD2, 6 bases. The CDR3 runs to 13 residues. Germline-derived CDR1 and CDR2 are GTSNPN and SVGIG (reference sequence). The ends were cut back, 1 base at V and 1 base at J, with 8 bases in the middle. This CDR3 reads CAWSGGKSYEQYF. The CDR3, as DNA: TGTGCCTGGAGTGGCGGGAAATCCTACGAGCAGTACTTC.

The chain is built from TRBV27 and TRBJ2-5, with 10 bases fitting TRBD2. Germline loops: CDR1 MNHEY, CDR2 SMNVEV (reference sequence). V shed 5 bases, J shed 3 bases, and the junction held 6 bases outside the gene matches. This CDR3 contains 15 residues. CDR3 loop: CASSPYLAGEETQYF. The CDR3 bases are TGTGCCAGCAGTCCGTACCTAGCGGGGGAAGAGACCCAGTACTTC.

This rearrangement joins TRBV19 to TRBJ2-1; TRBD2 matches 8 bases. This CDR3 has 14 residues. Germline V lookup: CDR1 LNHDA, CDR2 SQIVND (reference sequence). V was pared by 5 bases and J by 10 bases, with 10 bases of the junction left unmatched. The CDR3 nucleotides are TGTGCCAGTAGTGATTGGACTAGCTCAGACGAGCAGTTCTTC. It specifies CASSDWTSSDEQFF.

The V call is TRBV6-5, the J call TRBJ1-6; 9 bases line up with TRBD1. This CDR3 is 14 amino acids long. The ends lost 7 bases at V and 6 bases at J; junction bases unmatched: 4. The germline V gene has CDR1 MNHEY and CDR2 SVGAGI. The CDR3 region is CASNPGQGNSPLHF. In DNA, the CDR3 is TGTGCCAGCAACCCGGGACAGGGTAATTCACCCCTCCACTTT.

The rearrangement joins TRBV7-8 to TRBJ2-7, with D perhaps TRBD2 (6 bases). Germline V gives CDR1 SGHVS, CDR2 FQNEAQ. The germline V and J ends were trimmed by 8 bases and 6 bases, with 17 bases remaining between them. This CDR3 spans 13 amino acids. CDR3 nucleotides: TGTGCCAGCTCGGGAACCGCCGGGGGCGAGCAGTACTTC. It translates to CASSGTAGGEQYF.

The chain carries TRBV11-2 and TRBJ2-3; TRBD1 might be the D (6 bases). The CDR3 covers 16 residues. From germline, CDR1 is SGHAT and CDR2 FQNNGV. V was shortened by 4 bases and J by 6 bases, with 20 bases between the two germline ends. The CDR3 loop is CASSSNGQGLWDTQYF. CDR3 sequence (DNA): TGTGCCAGCAGCTCCAACGGGCAGGGGCTCTGGGATACGCAGTATTTT.

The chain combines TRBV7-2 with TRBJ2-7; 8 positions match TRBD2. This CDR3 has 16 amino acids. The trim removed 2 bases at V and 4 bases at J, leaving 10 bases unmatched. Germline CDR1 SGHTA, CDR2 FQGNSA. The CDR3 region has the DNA TGTGCCAGCAGCTTATCTCGGACTAGCCCGATTTACGAGCAGTACTTC. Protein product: CASSLSRTSPIYEQYF.

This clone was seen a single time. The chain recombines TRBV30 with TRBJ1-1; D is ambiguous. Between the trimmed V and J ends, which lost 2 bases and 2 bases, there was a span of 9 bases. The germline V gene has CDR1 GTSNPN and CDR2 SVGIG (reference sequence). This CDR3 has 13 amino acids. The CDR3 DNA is TGTGCCTGGAGTAAGGACTCAAACACTGAAGCTTTCTTT. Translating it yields CAWSKDSNTEAFF.

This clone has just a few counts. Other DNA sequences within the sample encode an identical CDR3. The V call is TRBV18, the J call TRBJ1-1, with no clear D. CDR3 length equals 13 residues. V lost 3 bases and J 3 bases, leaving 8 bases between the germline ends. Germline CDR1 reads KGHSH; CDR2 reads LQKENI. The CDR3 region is CASSPTRDTEAFF. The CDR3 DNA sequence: TGTGCCAGCTCACCCACCCGGGACACTGAAGCTTTCTTT.

CDR3 DNA sequence: TGCGCCAGCAGCCCTACCCACTCCGGGACTAGCGGGAGTTGGGGGACCCAGTACTTC. This translates into CASSPTHSGTSGSWGTQYF. The chain carries TRBV5-1 and TRBJ2-5; 14 nucleotides align to TRBD2. V lost 4 bases and J lost 7; bases outside the gene matches: 18. The CDR3 loop spans 19 amino acids. Germline assignment: CDR1 SGHRS and CDR2 YFSETQ.

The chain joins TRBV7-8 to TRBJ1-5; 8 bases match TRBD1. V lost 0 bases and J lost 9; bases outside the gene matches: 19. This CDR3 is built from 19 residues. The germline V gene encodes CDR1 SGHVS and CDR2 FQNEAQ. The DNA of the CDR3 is TGTGCCAGCAGCTTAGCGGCGACGTGGGGCAGCCAGGGGGCTCGGCCCCAGCATTTT. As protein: CASSLAATWGSQGARPQHF.

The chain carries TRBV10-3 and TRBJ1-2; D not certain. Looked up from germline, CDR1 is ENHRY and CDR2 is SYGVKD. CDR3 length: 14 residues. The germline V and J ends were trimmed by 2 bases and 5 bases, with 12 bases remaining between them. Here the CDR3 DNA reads TGTGCCATCAGTGAGCCGGGAGGGCTATATGGCTACACCTTC. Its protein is CAISEPGGLYGYTF.

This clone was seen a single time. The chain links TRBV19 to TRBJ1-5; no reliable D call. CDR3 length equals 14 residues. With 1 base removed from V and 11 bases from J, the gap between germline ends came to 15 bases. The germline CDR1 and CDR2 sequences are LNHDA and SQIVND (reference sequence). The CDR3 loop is CASSIALGSKAQHF. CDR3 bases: TGTGCCAGTAGTATAGCGCTGGGGAGTAAGGCCCAGCATTTT.

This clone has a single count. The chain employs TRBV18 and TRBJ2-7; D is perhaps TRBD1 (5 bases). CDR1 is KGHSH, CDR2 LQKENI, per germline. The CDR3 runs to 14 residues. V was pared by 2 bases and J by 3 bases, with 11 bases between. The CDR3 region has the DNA TGTGCCAGCTCACCAGAACCAGGGAACTACGAGCAGTACTTC. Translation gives CASSPEPGNYEQYF.